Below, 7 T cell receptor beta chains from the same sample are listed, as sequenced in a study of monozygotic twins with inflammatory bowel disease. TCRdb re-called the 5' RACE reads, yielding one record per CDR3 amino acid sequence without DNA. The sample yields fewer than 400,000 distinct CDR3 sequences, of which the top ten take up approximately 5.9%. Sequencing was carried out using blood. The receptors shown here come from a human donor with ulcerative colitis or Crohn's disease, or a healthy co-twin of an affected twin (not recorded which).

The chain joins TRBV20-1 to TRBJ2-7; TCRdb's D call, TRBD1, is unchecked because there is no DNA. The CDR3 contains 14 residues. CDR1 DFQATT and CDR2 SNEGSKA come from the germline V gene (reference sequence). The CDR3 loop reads CSAATGQGFYEQYF.

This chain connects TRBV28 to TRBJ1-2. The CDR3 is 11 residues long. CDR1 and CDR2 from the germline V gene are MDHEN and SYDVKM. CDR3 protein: CASSFGYGYTF.

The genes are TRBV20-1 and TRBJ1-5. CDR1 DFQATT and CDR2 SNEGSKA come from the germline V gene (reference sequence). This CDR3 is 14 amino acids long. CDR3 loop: CSARDTVSNQPQHF.

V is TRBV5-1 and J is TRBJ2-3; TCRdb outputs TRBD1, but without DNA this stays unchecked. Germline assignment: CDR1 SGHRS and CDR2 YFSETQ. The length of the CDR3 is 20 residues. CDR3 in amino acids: CASSLGGARTKLLAKDTQYF. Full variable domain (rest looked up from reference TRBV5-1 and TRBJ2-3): KAGVTQTPRYLIKTRGQQVTLSCSPISGHRSVSWYQQTPGQGLQFLFEYFSETQRNKGNFPGRFSGRQFSNSRSEMNVSTLELGDSALYLCASSLGGARTKLLAKDTQYFGPGTRLTVL.

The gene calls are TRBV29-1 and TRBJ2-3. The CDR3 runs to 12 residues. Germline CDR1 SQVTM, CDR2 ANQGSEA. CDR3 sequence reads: CSVYSTTDTQYF.

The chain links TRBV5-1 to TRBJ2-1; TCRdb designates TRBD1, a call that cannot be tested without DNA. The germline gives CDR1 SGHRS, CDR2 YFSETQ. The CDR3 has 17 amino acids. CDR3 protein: CASSIPGQGLAYNEQFF.

The CDR3 loop reads CASSVESSYNEQFF. This chain uses TRBV6-1 with TRBJ2-1. CDR3 length: 14 residues. Germline V lookup: CDR1 MNHNS, CDR2 SASEGT.